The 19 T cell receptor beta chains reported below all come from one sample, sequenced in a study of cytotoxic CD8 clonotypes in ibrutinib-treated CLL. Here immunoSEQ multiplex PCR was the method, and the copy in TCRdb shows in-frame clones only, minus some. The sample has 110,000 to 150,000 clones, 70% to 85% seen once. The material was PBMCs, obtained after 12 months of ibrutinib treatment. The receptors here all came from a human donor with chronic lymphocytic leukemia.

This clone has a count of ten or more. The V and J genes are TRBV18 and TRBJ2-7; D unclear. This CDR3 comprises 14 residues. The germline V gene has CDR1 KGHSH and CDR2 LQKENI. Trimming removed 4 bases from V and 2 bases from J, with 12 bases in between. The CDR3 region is CASSLGPRTYEQYF. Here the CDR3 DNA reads TGTGCCAGCTCACTCGGACCGAGAACCTACGAGCAGTACTTC. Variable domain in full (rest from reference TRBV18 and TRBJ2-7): NAGVMQNPRHLVRRRGQEARLRCSPMKGHSHVYWYRQLPEEGLKFMVYLQKENIIDESGMPKERFSAEFPKEGPSILRIQQVVRGDSAAYFCASSLGPRTYEQYFGPGTRLTVT.

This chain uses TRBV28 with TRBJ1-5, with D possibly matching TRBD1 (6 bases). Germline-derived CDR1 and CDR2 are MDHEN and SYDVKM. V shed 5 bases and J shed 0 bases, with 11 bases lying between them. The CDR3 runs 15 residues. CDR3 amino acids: CASSGTLYSNQPQHF. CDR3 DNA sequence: TGTGCCAGCAGTGGGACACTCTATAGCAATCAGCCCCAGCATTTT.

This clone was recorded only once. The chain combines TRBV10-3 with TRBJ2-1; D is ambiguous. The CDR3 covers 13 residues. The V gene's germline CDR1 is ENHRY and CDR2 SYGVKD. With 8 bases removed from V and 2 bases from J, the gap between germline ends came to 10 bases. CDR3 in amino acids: CAISSGPYNEQFF. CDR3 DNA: TGTGCCATCTCGTCGGGCCCCTACAATGAGCAGTTCTTC.

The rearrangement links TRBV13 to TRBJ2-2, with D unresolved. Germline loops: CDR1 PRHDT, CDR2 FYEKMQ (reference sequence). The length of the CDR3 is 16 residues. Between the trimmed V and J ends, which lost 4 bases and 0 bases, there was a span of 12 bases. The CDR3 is CASSSRMSTNTGELFF. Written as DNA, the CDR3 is TGTGCCAGCAGCTCCCGGATGTCAACGAACACCGGGGAGCTGTTTTTT.

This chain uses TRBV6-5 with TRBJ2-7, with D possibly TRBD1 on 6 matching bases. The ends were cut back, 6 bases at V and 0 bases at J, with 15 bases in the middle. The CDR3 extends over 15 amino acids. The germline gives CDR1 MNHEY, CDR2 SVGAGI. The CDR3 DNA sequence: TGTGCCAGCAGCACCGCCGGGACAAGCTCCTACGAGCAGTACTTC. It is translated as CASSTAGTSSYEQYF.

CDR3 sequence: CASRADRVEASPLHF. The DNA for the CDR3 is TGCGCCAGCAGAGCCGACAGGGTGGAAGCTTCACCCCTCCACTTT. J is TRBJ1-6 and V is TRBV10-1; 7 bases map to TRBD1. V gave up 6 bases and J gave up 9 bases; unmatched junction bases: 11. Germline CDR1 WNHNN, CDR2 SYGVQD (reference sequence). The CDR3 is 15 residues long.

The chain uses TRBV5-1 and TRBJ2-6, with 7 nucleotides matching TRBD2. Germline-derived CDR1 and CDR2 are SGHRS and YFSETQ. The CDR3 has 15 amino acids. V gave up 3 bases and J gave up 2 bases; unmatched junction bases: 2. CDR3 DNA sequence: TGCGCCAGCAGCTGGGAGGGTACTGGGGCCAACGTCCTGACTTTC. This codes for CASSWEGTGANVLTF. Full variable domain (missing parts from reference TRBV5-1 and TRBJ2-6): KAGVTQTPRYLIKTRGQQVTLSCSPISGHRSVSWYQQTPGQGLQFLFEYFSETQRNKGNFPGRFSGRQFSNSRSEMNVSTLELGDSALYLCASSWEGTGANVLTFGAGSRLTVL.

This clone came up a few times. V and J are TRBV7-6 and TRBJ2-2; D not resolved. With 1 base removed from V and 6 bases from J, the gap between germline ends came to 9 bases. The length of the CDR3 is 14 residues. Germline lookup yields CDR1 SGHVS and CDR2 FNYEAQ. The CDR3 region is CASSLDSSPGELFF. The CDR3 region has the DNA TGTGCCAGCAGCTTAGACTCCTCCCCCGGGGAGCTGTTTTTT.

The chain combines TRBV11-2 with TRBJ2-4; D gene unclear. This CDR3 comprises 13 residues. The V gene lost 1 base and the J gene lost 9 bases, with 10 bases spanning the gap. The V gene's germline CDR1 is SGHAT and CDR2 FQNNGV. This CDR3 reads CASSLGAVTIQYF. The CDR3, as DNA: TGTGCCAGCAGCTTAGGGGCCGTGACCATTCAGTACTTC.

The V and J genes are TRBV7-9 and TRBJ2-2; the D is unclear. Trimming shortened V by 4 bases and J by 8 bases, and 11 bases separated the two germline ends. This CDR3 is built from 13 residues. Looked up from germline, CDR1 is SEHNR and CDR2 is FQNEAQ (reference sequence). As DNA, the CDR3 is TGTGCCAGCAGCTCTTCTGGGTCTGGGGAGCTGTTTTTT. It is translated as CASSSSGSGELFF.

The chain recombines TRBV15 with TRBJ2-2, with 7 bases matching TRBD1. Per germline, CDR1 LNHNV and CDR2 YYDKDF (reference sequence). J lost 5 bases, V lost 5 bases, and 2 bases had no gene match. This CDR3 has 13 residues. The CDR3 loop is CATSPGQTGELFF. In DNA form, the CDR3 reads TGTGCCACCAGCCCGGGACAGACCGGGGAGCTGTTTTTT.

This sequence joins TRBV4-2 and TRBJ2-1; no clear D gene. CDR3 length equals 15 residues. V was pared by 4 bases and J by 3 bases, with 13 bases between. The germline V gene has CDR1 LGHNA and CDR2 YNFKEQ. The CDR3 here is CASSPGEAYYNEQFF. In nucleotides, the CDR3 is TGTGCCAGCAGCCCAGGCGAGGCCTACTACAATGAGCAGTTCTTC.

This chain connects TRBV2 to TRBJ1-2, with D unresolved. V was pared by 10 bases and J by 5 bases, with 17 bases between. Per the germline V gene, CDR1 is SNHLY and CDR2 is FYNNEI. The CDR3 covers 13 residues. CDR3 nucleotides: TGTGCCACGTTGGCAGTGGCGGCTTATGGCTACACCTTC. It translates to CATLAVAAYGYTF.

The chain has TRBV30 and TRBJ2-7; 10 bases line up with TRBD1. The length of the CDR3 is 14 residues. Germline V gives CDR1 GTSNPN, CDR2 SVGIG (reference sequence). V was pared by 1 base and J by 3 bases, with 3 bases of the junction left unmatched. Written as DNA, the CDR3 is TGTGCCTGGAGTGGCAGGGACAGGGGCTACGAGCAGTACTTC. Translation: CAWSGRDRGYEQYF.

The DNA of the CDR3 is TGTGCCAGCAGCTTGGCCGGGGGGCACCCAAATTCCTACGAGCAGTACTTC. It specifies CASSLAGGHPNSYEQYF. This rearrangement joins TRBV7-2 to TRBJ2-7; D may be TRBD2 (7 bases). Germline CDR1 is SGHTA and CDR2 is FQGNSA. The CDR3 spans 17 residues. V was cut by 3 bases and J by 1 base, with 19 bases left in between.

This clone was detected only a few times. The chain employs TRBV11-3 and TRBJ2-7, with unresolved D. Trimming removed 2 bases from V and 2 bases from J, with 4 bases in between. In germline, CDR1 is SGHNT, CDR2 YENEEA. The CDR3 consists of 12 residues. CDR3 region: CASSLIAYEQYF. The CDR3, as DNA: TGTGCCAGCAGCTTAATAGCCTACGAGCAGTACTTC.

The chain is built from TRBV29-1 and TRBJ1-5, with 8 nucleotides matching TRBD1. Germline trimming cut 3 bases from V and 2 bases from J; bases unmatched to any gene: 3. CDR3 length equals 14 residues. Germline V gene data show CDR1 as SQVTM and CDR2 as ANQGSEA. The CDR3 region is CSVEGDRRNQPQHF. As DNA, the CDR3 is TGCAGCGTTGAGGGGGACAGGCGCAATCAGCCCCAGCATTTT.

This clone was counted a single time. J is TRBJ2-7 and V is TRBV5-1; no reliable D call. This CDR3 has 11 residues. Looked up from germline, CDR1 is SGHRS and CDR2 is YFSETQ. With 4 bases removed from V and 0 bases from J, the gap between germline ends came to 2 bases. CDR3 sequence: CASSGSYEQYF. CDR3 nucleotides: TGCGCCAGCAGCGGCTCCTACGAGCAGTACTTC.

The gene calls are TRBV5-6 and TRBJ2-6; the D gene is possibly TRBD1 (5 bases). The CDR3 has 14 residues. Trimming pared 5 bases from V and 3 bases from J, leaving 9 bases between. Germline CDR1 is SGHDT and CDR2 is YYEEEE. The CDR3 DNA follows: TGTGCCAGCAGAGACAGCCTTGGGGCCAACGTCCTGACTTTC. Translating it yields CASRDSLGANVLTF.